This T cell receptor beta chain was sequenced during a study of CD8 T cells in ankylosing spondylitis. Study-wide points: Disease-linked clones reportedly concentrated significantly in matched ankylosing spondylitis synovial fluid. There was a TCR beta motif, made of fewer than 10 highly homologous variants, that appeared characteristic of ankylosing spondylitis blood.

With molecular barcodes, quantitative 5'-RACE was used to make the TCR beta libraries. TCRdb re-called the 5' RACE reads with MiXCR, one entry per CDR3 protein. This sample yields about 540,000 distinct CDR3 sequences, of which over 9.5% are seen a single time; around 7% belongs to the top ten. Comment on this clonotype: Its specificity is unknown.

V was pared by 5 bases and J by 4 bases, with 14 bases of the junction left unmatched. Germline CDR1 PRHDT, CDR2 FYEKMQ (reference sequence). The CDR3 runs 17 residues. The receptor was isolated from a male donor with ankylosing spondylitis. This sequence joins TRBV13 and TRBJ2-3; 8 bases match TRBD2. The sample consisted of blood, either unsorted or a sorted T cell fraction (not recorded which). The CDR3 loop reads CASSPSGRVGRADTQYF. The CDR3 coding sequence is TGTGCCAGCAGCCCGTCCGGGAGGGTAGGAAGGGCAGATACGCAGTATTTT.